The present T cell receptor (beta chain) was sequenced within a study of T cells in narcolepsy. About the research overall: Donors had narcolepsy type 1 or type 2, or were healthy controls.

Comments on this clone: Its matching antigen is unknown.

Profiling relied on immunoSEQ multiplex PCR, and the TCRdb table lists in-frame clones only, not all of them. Here the sample spans some 14,000 clones, 85% to 90% being singletons. The germline CDR1 and CDR2 sequences are MNHEY and SMNVEV (reference sequence). The CDR3 covers 14 residues. Trimming took 0 bases from V and 6 from J, leaving 9 bases between them. Points from the study as a whole: Autoreactive HCRT-specific and TRIB2-specific clonotypes were marked in same-patient CSF-versus-blood CD4+ comparisons. Autoreactive clonotypes reportedly recurred in blood of same and different patients, not controls.

Source material: CD45RA- memory CD4+ T cells from PBMCs. The chain uses TRBV27 and TRBJ2-1, with D unresolved. The clonotype was recovered from a human donor with narcolepsy. This CDR3 reads CASSLSLVINEQFF. The CDR3 bases are TGTGCCAGCAGTTTATCGTTAGTTATCAATGAGCAGTTCTTC.